This entry lists 18 T cell receptor beta chains sequenced from one sample in a study of blood T cell repertoires in COVID-19. Some clones are missing from TCRdb's copy, which holds only in-frame ones; the method was immunoSEQ multiplex PCR. The sample shows under 250,000 clones, about nine tenths of them seen only once. Sequenced input: peripheral blood. Every receptor here comes from a man in his forties or fifties with COVID-19, enrolled during active disease.

The chain carries TRBV6-1 and TRBJ2-5; tentative D call: TRBD2 (7 bases). The germline CDR1 and CDR2 sequences are MNHNS and SASEGT. The germline V and J ends were trimmed by 3 bases and 4 bases, with 15 bases remaining between them. The CDR3 runs to 15 residues. The CDR3 coding sequence is TGTGCCAGCAGTGAGGGAGGGGGGGGACCAGAGACCCAGTACTTC. This encodes CASSEGGGGPETQYF.

V is TRBV28 and J is TRBJ2-5; D is uncertain. The CDR3 runs 11 residues. V was clipped by 7 bases and J by 5 bases, with 8 bases between them. Germline CDR1 reads MDHEN; CDR2 reads SYDVKM. CDR3 nucleotides: TGTGCCAGCACTGATCGGGAGACCCAGTACTTC. Translating gives CASTDRETQYF.

This chain links TRBV5-6 with TRBJ1-6; 8 bases map to TRBD1. The CDR3 extends over 13 amino acids. V was pared by 2 bases and J by 9 bases, with 1 base of the junction left unmatched. CDR1 SGHDT and CDR2 YYEEEE come from the germline V gene. As DNA, the CDR3 is TGTGCCAGCAGCTTACAGGGGGTTTCACCCCTCCACTTT. Residues: CASSLQGVSPLHF.

This chain uses TRBV19 with TRBJ2-5, with 12 bases aligning to TRBD2. The CDR3 is 15 amino acids. Germline CDR1 LNHDA, CDR2 SQIVND (reference sequence). The trim removed 5 bases at V and 5 bases at J, leaving 6 bases unmatched. The CDR3 nucleotides read TGTGCCAGTAGTGTAGGACTAGCGGGGCTTGAGACCCAGTACTTC. Its translation: CASSVGLAGLETQYF.

This rearrangement joins TRBV7-6 to TRBJ2-2; D not certain. Deletions cut 1 base from V and 1 base from J, with 7 bases between. CDR1 is SGHVS, CDR2 FNYEAQ, per germline. The CDR3 spans 15 residues. CDR3: CASSLVAVNTGELFF. CDR3 sequence (DNA): TGTGCCAGCAGCTTAGTTGCAGTGAACACCGGGGAGCTGTTTTTT. Looking up the rest from reference TRBV7-6 and TRBJ2-2 gives the full variable domain: GAGVSQSPRYKVTKRGQDVALRCDPISGHVSLYWYRQALGQGPEFLTYFNYEAQQDKSGLPNDRFSAERPEGSISTLTIQRTEQRDSAMYRCASSLVAVNTGELFFGEGSRLTVL.

The rearrangement uses TRBV29-1 and TRBJ1-1, with 9 bases matching TRBD1. CDR1 and CDR2 from the germline V gene are SQVTM and ANQGSEA. V was clipped by 4 bases and J by 2 bases; unmatched bases: 2. The CDR3 extends over 13 amino acids. DNA of the CDR3: TGCAGCGTTGCGGGACAGGGTAACACTGAAGCTTTCTTT. Its protein product is CSVAGQGNTEAFF.

CDR3 region: CASSHGLAAGELFF. The DNA of the CDR3 is TGTGCCAGTAGTCATGGGCTAGCGGCCGGGGAGCTGTTTTTT. The V gene is TRBV19, the J gene TRBJ2-2; 7 bases match TRBD2. The CDR3 loop spans 14 amino acids. The ends lost 5 bases at V and 6 bases at J; junction bases unmatched: 6. CDR1 LNHDA and CDR2 SQIVND come from the germline V gene (reference sequence).

The rearrangement uses TRBV12-3 or TRBV12-4 and TRBJ1-6; no definite D call. The CDR3 is 12 amino acids. V lost 6 bases and J lost 9, with 9 bases in between. CDR3 DNA sequence: TGTGCCAGCAGACCCGGGAGTTCACCCCTCCACTTT. Translation: CASRPGSSPLHF.

The rearrangement uses TRBV6-5 and TRBJ2-7; a possible D gene is TRBD1 (7 bases). Germline V gives CDR1 MNHEY, CDR2 SVGAGI. This CDR3 region has 13 residues. V was clipped by 6 bases and J by 2 bases, with 11 bases between them. CDR3 nucleotide sequence: TGTGCCAGCAGGCGGGACAGTCCCTACGAGCAGTACTTC. It translates to CASRRDSPYEQYF.

This rearrangement joins TRBV5-6 to TRBJ2-1; TRBD1 matches 12 bases. The CDR3 has 15 amino acids. After removal of 6 bases from V and 6 bases from J, the junction contained 7 bases not matched to a gene. Germline CDR1 SGHDT, CDR2 YYEEEE. The DNA for the CDR3 is TGTGCCAGCAAAAAGCGGGACAGGGGGCCCAATGAGCAGTTCTTC. Protein product: CASKKRDRGPNEQFF.

The genes are TRBV29-1 and TRBJ2-7; D may be TRBD1 (6 bases). The CDR3 consists of 13 residues. Trimming took off 5 bases at V and 3 bases at J, with 14 bases between the two ends. Per the germline V gene, CDR1 is SQVTM and CDR2 is ANQGSEA. The CDR3 here is CSVTKGQNYEQYF. The DNA of the CDR3 is TGCAGCGTTACCAAAGGACAGAACTACGAGCAGTACTTC.

V gene TRBV11-2 combines with J gene TRBJ2-7; 8 nucleotides agree with TRBD1. V shed 2 bases and J 11 bases; nucleotides not matched to a gene: 8. CDR3 length equals 13 residues. Germline V lookup: CDR1 SGHAT, CDR2 FQNNGV. The CDR3 nucleotides read TGTGCCAGCAGCTTATTTTCGAGACAGGGGAAGTACTTC. It specifies CASSLFSRQGKYF.

V gene TRBV5-1 combines with J gene TRBJ1-2; TRBD1 matches at 8 bases. With V trimmed by 2 bases and J by 2 bases, 8 bases remained unmatched. The germline V gene encodes CDR1 SGHRS and CDR2 YFSETQ. The length of the CDR3 is 16 residues. The CDR3 DNA reads as TGCGCCAGCAGCTTATCCCGGACAGGGACGAACTATGGCTACACCTTC. It is translated as CASSLSRTGTNYGYTF.

This chain connects TRBV10-1 to TRBJ2-1; D unclear. Germline CDR1 reads WNHNN; CDR2 reads SYGVQD (reference sequence). Deletions cut 3 bases from V and 6 bases from J, with 9 bases between. CDR3 size: 13 residues. In DNA form, the CDR3 reads TGCGCCAGCAGTGAAAAGCTCCTCAATGAGCAGTTCTTC. Translated, it gives CASSEKLLNEQFF.

V usage is TRBV5-1 and J usage is TRBJ2-1; TRBD2 aligns across 9 bases. Germline V gene data show CDR1 as SGHRS and CDR2 as YFSETQ. The trim removed 3 bases at V and 4 bases at J, leaving 8 bases unmatched. This CDR3 is built from 16 residues. The CDR3 nucleotides are TGCGCCAGCAGCTCTGGAGGCGGGAGGGGGTACAATGAGCAGTTCTTC. Its translation is CASSSGGGRGYNEQFF.

The rearrangement uses TRBV5-1 and TRBJ2-1, with D possibly being TRBD1 (6 bases). Per germline, CDR1 SGHRS and CDR2 YFSETQ. With 2 bases removed from V and 6 bases from J, the gap between germline ends came to 15 bases. This CDR3 contains 15 residues. CDR3 nucleotide sequence: TGCGCCAGCAGCTTTTTACAGGGATTGTTCAATGAGCAGTTCTTC. This translates into CASSFLQGLFNEQFF.

J is TRBJ2-2 and V is TRBV6-2 or TRBV6-3; 9 positions agree with TRBD1. With 6 bases clipped from V and 5 bases from J, the junction kept 10 bases outside the gene matches. Germline values: CDR1 MNHEY, CDR2 SVGEGT. This CDR3 has 16 residues. In nucleotides, the CDR3 is TGTGCCAGCAGCTCCGAACGGGACAGGGAAACCGGGGAGCTGTTTTTT. Its translation: CASSSERDRETGELFF.

The J gene is TRBJ2-3, the V gene TRBV9; D possibly corresponds to TRBD1 (6 bases). The CDR3 consists of 15 residues. Trimming shortened V by 3 bases and J by 6 bases, and 17 bases separated the two germline ends. In germline, CDR1 is SGDLS, CDR2 YYNGEE. Here the CDR3 reads CASSARTVLGDTQYF. CDR3 coding DNA: TGTGCCAGCAGCGCCCGGACAGTCCTCGGGGATACGCAGTATTTT.